A selection of T cell receptor beta chains follows, all from one sample in a study of T cells in Graves' hyperthyroidism and ophthalmopathy. One entry per CDR3 protein, called by TCRdb with MiXCR from the multiplex PCR reads. The table shows about 400,000 distinct CDR3 sequences, with 12% to 15% occurring only once. Sequencing was carried out using blood. These receptors were taken from a woman younger than 35 with Graves' hyperthyroidism. CDR3s leave out the opening cysteine and the closing phenylalanine or tryptophan.

v_call: TRBV4-2
cdr3_aa: ASSQDGPGNTEAF

v_call: TRBV6-6
cdr3_aa: ASSYRIQQDNQPQH

v_call: TRBV28
cdr3_aa: ASRPQGEASPLH

v_call: TRBV14
cdr3_aa: ASSQAGVAGKDTQY

v_call: TRBV20-1
cdr3_aa: SAGGRMEQF

v_call: TRBV29-1
cdr3_aa: SVGTGGVQETQY

v_call: TRBV6-1
cdr3_aa: ASSDRSSYT

v_call: TRBV7-2
cdr3_aa: ASSLDRLPLDGYT

v_call: TRBV13
cdr3_aa: ASSSAGGPSYEQY

v_call: TRBV9
cdr3_aa: ASSVGQGNRNEQF

v_call: TRBV10-1
cdr3_aa: ASSESTGANTGELF

v_call: TRBV2
cdr3_aa: ASSGGQGHEAF

v_call: TRBV6-1
cdr3_aa: ASSLLLARGGGVGTDTQY

v_call: TRBV2
cdr3_aa: ASRVQGGSDDEQY

v_call: TRBV20-1
cdr3_aa: SAWGASGRTGELF

v_call: TRBV15
cdr3_aa: ATSGGTGNYGYT

v_call: TRBV27
cdr3_aa: ASRPGQGAGEQY

v_call: TRBV10-3
cdr3_aa: AISDGARNQPQH

v_call: TRBV3-1
cdr3_aa: ASSQGTASGDQY

v_call: TRBV30
cdr3_aa: AWSRLLSITHGYT

v_call: TRBV5-8
cdr3_aa: ASSAGLADTQY

v_call: TRBV9
cdr3_aa: ASSSSGTAGGPRDTQY

v_call: TRBV28
cdr3_aa: ASSLFSLRESTYEQY

v_call: TRBV20-1
cdr3_aa: SARTSGNTEAF

v_call: TRBV7-6
cdr3_aa: ASSLSFPREQY

v_call: TRBV28
cdr3_aa: ASSLESEQF

v_call: TRBV14
cdr3_aa: ASSPLGEGSRETQY

v_call: TRBV12-3/TRBV12-4
cdr3_aa: ASSLSGGDQPQH

v_call: TRBV18
cdr3_aa: ASSPEGLYEQY

v_call: TRBV6-2/TRBV6-3
cdr3_aa: ASSDPSLREKLF

v_call: TRBV5-6
cdr3_aa: ASSTPGQGKDTQY